The 28 T cell receptor beta chains reported below all come from one sample, sequenced in a study of CD8 T cells in Susac syndrome. RNA in amounts of about 0.5 to 1 ug was reverse transcribed with random hexamers. TCRdb independently ran MiXCR on the immunoSEQ multiplex PCR reads; one entry per CDR3 protein. The table includes over 150,000 distinct CDR3 sequences, about 94% detected once. The sample comprised CD4+ T cells from PBMCs. These receptors all come from a human donor with multiple sclerosis.

The chain has TRBV30 and TRBJ1-3; no clear D. This CDR3 contains 15 residues. The V gene lost 3 bases and the J gene lost 0 bases, with 12 bases spanning the gap. Germline V gene lookup returns CDR1 GTSNPN and CDR2 SVGIG (reference sequence). The CDR3 bases are TGTGCCTGGAGAGAAAAAGGGTTCTCTGGAAACACCATATATTTT. Its protein product is CAWREKGFSGNTIYF. The full variable domain, its missing parts supplied by reference TRBV30 and TRBJ1-3, is SQTIHQWPATLVQPVGSPLSLECTVEGTSNPNLYWYRQAAGRGLQLLFYSVGIGQISSEVPQNLSASRPQDRQFILSSKKLLLSDSGFYLCAWREKGFSGNTIYFGEGSWLTVV.

This rearrangement joins TRBV12-3 or TRBV12-4 to TRBJ2-3, with D tentatively TRBD2 (5 bases). CDR3 size: 13 residues. V lost 2 bases and J lost 8, with 11 bases in between. The CDR3 loop is CASSLQRYATQYF. In DNA form, the CDR3 reads TGTGCCAGCAGTTTACAGCGGTATGCTACGCAGTATTTT.

The chain carries TRBV2 and TRBJ2-2; TRBD2 is a possible D gene (6 bases). Germline values: CDR1 SNHLY, CDR2 FYNNEI. This CDR3 is built from 15 residues. V dropped 4 bases and J dropped 6 bases, with 15 bases sitting between them. The chain's CDR3 is CASSVMREGAGELFF. The CDR3 DNA is TGTGCCAGCAGTGTAATGCGGGAAGGGGCCGGGGAGCTGTTTTTT.

DNA for the CDR3: TGTGCCAGCCGAGGGGACACAGGGACGACTTTGGAAGCCGGGGAGCTGTTTTTT. It is translated as CASRGDTGTTLEAGELFF. This chain uses TRBV2 with TRBJ2-2; D is possibly TRBD1 (6 bases). V was pared by 8 bases and J by 6 bases, with 28 bases between. Germline loops: CDR1 SNHLY, CDR2 FYNNEI. CDR3 length: 18 residues.

The V call is TRBV12-3 or TRBV12-4, the J call TRBJ2-3, with D perhaps TRBD1 or TRBD2 (5 bases each). Trimming removed 8 bases at V and 8 bases at J, with 20 bases between. This CDR3 has 14 residues. The DNA of the CDR3 is TGTGCCAGCGGGGGAACAAACCTTCAGGGTACGCAGTATTTT. It is translated as CASGGTNLQGTQYF.

This rearrangement joins TRBV6-2 or TRBV6-3 to TRBJ2-1; D gene unclear. Germline V gives CDR1 MNHEY, CDR2 SVGEGT. V was trimmed by 6 bases and J by 2 bases, leaving 5 bases between them. This CDR3 is 12 amino acids long. CDR3 DNA sequence: TGTGCCAGCAGCAGAGCCTACAATGAGCAGTTCTTC. It encodes CASSRAYNEQFF.

The chain couples TRBV28 to TRBJ1-3, with 8 bases matching TRBD1. CDR1 is MDHEN and CDR2 is SYDVKM in the germline V gene. CDR3 size: 14 residues. V shed 11 bases, J shed 0 bases, and the junction held 6 bases outside the gene matches. This chain's CDR3 is CACHRGNSGNTIYF. In DNA, the CDR3 is TGTGCCTGCCACAGGGGGAACTCTGGAAACACCATATATTTT.

This clonotype was found a few times. V usage is TRBV29-1 and J usage is TRBJ2-7, with 9 bases lining up with TRBD1. V dropped 4 bases and J dropped 6; count of bases not matched to a gene: 7. The CDR3 has 13 amino acids. Germline CDR1 is SQVTM and CDR2 is ANQGSEA. The DNA of the CDR3 is TGCAGCGTTGCGATGGGACAGGGTTCCGAGCAGTACTTC. Translated: CSVAMGQGSEQYF.

The rearrangement joins TRBV12-3 or TRBV12-4 to TRBJ2-7, with D possibly called TRBD1 or TRBD2 (5 bases each). The CDR3 has 12 amino acids. V dropped 6 bases and J dropped 5 bases, with 11 bases sitting between them. CDR3 bases: TGTGCCAGCAGGGGGGTTACGGACGAGCAGTACTTC. This encodes CASRGVTDEQYF.

This chain connects TRBV6-5 to TRBJ1-1; D is possibly TRBD1 (6 bases). Trimming removed 9 bases from V and 0 bases from J, with 14 bases in between. CDR3 size: 14 residues. Germline V gene data show CDR1 as MNHEY and CDR2 as SVGAGI. The CDR3 loop reads CARQGSAMNTEAFF. CDR3 coding DNA: TGTGCCAGACAGGGTTCGGCCATGAACACTGAAGCTTTCTTT.

The V and J genes are TRBV20-1 and TRBJ2-1; D not resolved. V lost 6 bases, J lost 6 bases, and 9 bases lay in between. Germline CDR1 is DFQATT and CDR2 is SNEGSKA (reference sequence). The CDR3 contains 11 residues. CDR3 amino acids: CSAQGFNEQFF. The CDR3 nucleotides read TGCAGTGCCCAAGGGTTCAATGAGCAGTTCTTC.

The chain joins TRBV30 to TRBJ2-2; TRBD1 might be the D (5 bases). The CDR3 sequence is 16 residues long. Trimming took 4 bases from V and 4 from J, leaving 19 bases between them. Germline V gives CDR1 GTSNPN, CDR2 SVGIG (reference sequence). DNA for the CDR3: TGTGCCTGGACCCCTCCCCCAGCAGGGCTCACCGGGGAGCTGTTTTTT. The encoded protein is CAWTPPPAGLTGELFF.

The genes are TRBV10-3 and TRBJ2-1; D call uncertain. V lost 5 bases and J lost 6, with 5 bases in between. Germline V lookup: CDR1 ENHRY, CDR2 SYGVKD. This CDR3 is 11 amino acids long. For the CDR3, the DNA is TGTGCCATCAGTACGTCCAATGAGCAGTTCTTC. It codes for CAISTSNEQFF.

This clonotype was seen once. The rearrangement uses TRBV5-1 and TRBJ2-1; no definite D call. V dropped 2 bases and J dropped 9 bases, with 9 bases sitting between them. Germline lookup yields CDR1 SGHRS and CDR2 YFSETQ. The CDR3 is made up of 12 amino acids. CDR3 bases: TGCGCCAGCAGCTTTGTAGGTAGTGAGCAGTTCTTC. It is translated as CASSFVGSEQFF.

This clonotype was found once. The V call is TRBV29-1, the J call TRBJ2-1, with D unclear. CDR1 SQVTM and CDR2 ANQGSEA come from the germline V gene. This CDR3 comprises 13 residues. Trimming removed 7 bases from V and 0 bases from J, with 10 bases in between. The CDR3 is CSGAELSYNEQFF. The CDR3 DNA reads TGCAGCGGAGCCGAGCTCTCCTACAATGAGCAGTTCTTC.

The rearrangement joins TRBV4-3 to TRBJ1-2; no clear D gene. Between the trimmed V and J ends, which lost 0 bases and 7 bases, there was a span of 9 bases. The CDR3 length is 13 residues. Germline V gives CDR1 LGHNA, CDR2 YSLEER. CDR3 region: CASSQDRRSGYTF. CDR3 in DNA: TGCGCCAGCAGCCAAGACAGGAGGAGTGGCTACACCTTC.

V usage is TRBV20-1 and J usage is TRBJ2-2; D is ambiguous. This CDR3 is built from 15 residues. Per the germline V gene, CDR1 is DFQATT and CDR2 is SNEGSKA (reference sequence). Trimming stripped 4 bases from V and 6 bases from J, with 18 bases between. The CDR3 loop reads CSANFPTLFAGELFF. CDR3 nucleotide sequence: TGCAGTGCTAATTTTCCTACTCTTTTTGCCGGGGAGCTGTTTTTT.

The J gene is TRBJ1-5, the V gene TRBV30; a weak D match, TRBD1 (5 bases). The V end was cut by 1 base, the J end by 4 bases, with 8 bases between. CDR3 length: 13 residues. Germline V gene data show CDR1 as GTSNPN and CDR2 as SVGIG (reference sequence). The CDR3 is CAWSARANQPQHF. The CDR3 nucleotides read TGTGCCTGGAGTGCCAGGGCTAATCAGCCCCAGCATTTT.

This chain links TRBV27 with TRBJ1-1; maybe TRBD1 (6 bases). The germline V gene encodes CDR1 MNHEY and CDR2 SMNVEV (reference sequence). The CDR3 spans 14 residues. With 10 bases removed from V and 6 bases from J, the gap between germline ends came to 21 bases. The DNA of the CDR3 is TGTGCCACCATTACCGACAGGACGAAGGCTGAAGCTTTCTTT. Translation gives CATITDRTKAEAFF.

The V call is TRBV12-3 or TRBV12-4, the J call TRBJ1-2, with D possibly matching TRBD1 (5 bases). The germline V and J ends were trimmed by 4 bases and 3 bases, with 12 bases remaining between them. The CDR3 runs to 14 residues. CDR3 bases: TGTGCCAGCAGTTGGGGCCCATGGGACTATGGCTACACCTTC. This sequence encodes CASSWGPWDYGYTF.

This chain joins TRBV27 and TRBJ2-1, with TRBD2 identical over 14 bases. Trimming removed 0 bases from V and 9 bases from J; junction bases left unmatched: 4. CDR3 length: 16 amino acids. Germline values: CDR1 MNHEY, CDR2 SMNVEV (reference sequence). CDR3 DNA: TGTGCCAGCAGTTTATCGACTAGCGGGAGGGCGGGTGAGCAGTTCTTC. Protein product: CASSLSTSGRAGEQFF.

This chain connects TRBV10-2 to TRBJ2-5; D unresolved. The germline V gene encodes CDR1 WSHSY and CDR2 SAAADI. This CDR3 is 12 amino acids long. Trimming pared 0 bases from V and 4 bases from J, leaving 3 bases between. Written as DNA, the CDR3 is TGCGCCAGCAGTGAGTCGCGAGAGACCCAGTACTTC. Protein product: CASSESRETQYF.

This sequence joins TRBV5-1 and TRBJ2-2; possible D gene TRBD2, 6 bases. Trimming shortened V by 4 bases and J by 4 bases, and 17 bases separated the two germline ends. CDR1 is SGHRS and CDR2 is YFSETQ in the germline V gene. This CDR3 comprises 16 residues. The CDR3 DNA reads TGCGCCAGCAGCCCGGGGCAGGTGGGAGGCACCGGGGAGCTGTTTTTT. Its translation is CASSPGQVGGTGELFF.

The V gene is TRBV19, the J gene TRBJ1-2, with D hard to call. The CDR3 runs 14 residues. Germline V lookup: CDR1 LNHDA, CDR2 SQIVND (reference sequence). The V end lost 7 bases, the J end lost 4 bases, and 16 bases lay between the germline ends. CDR3 sequence: CASTARWTSYGYTF. In nucleotides, the CDR3 is TGTGCCAGTACCGCTAGGTGGACGTCCTATGGCTACACCTTC.

This rearrangement joins TRBV6-5 to TRBJ2-3, with 7 bases lining up with TRBD1. Germline V gives CDR1 MNHEY, CDR2 SVGAGI. CDR3 size: 15 residues. V was clipped by 5 bases and J by 2 bases; unmatched bases: 7. The CDR3 coding sequence is TGTGCCAGCAGTCAAGGGGACAGATTCACAGATACGCAGTATTTT. Translated, it gives CASSQGDRFTDTQYF.

The chain joins TRBV30 to TRBJ1-1, with 11 nucleotides matching TRBD1. Germline-derived CDR1 and CDR2 are GTSNPN and SVGIG (reference sequence). V was clipped by 8 bases and J by 1 base; unmatched bases: 3. There are 13 residues in the CDR3. This CDR3 is CARTGGANTEAFF. In nucleotides, the CDR3 is TGTGCCCGGACAGGGGGCGCGAACACTGAAGCTTTCTTT.

The chain carries TRBV12-3 or TRBV12-4 and TRBJ1-1, with no clear D. V lost 3 bases and J lost 9, with 17 bases in between. This CDR3 region has 14 residues. The CDR3 is CASSLVPIPSKAFF. The DNA for the CDR3 is TGTGCCAGCAGTTTGGTCCCGATCCCATCTAAAGCTTTCTTT.

The chain carries TRBV20-1 and TRBJ1-2; a possible D gene is TRBD1 (6 bases). Per germline, CDR1 DFQATT and CDR2 SNEGSKA (reference sequence). V lost 3 bases and J lost 2, with 13 bases in between. This CDR3 contains 14 residues. This CDR3 is CSASAQTGNYGYTF. CDR3 in DNA: TGCAGTGCTAGCGCTCAAACAGGGAACTATGGCTACACCTTC.